These T cell receptor beta chains were read from a single sample in a study of cytomegalovirus exposure and HLA in healthy donors. Using immunoSEQ multiplex PCR, the repertoire was profiled, and TCRdb retains in-frame clones only, with some absent. The profile covers approximately 110,000 clones, with around 70% appearing a single time and 8.2% taken by the ten largest. The sequenced material came from PBMCs. Source of these receptors: a woman aged 40 to 50 in good health and CMV-seropositive. The CDR3 runs from the conserved cysteine through the conserved F or W. Fields, in order: CDR3 length, V gene, J gene, D gene, clone size, CDR3 DNA, CDR3 protein. A D gene is named only where the DNA matches it firmly. Clone size is stated in some rows and not others, as once, few, many or a class when expanded.

17,TRBV7-2,TRBJ2-4,TRBD2,.,TGTGCCAGCAGTCAAAACACGGGAGGTATGGCCAAAAACATTCAGTACTTC,CASSQNTGGMAKNIQYF
18,TRBV7-9,TRBJ2-2,.,.,TGTGCCAGCAGCTACCGGAGGAGGGACCCGCCGAACACCGGGGAGCTGTTTTTT,CASSYRRRDPPNTGELFF
14,TRBV7-2,TRBJ1-4,TRBD1,.,TGTGCCAGCATTCCGGGACAGGGGAGTGAAAAACTGTTTTTT,CASIPGQGSEKLFF
19,TRBV5-1,TRBJ2-7,.,.,TGCGCCAGCAGCGGCTACAAGGCAGGGCTACTACGGGTTCCGTACGAGCAGTACTTC,CASSGYKAGLLRVPYEQYF
15,TRBV4-2,TRBJ2-1,TRBD2,.,TGTGCCAGCAGCCCTCTAGCGGGGGATTCCAATGAGCAGTTCTTC,CASSPLAGDSNEQFF
11,TRBV29-1,TRBJ2-2,.,.,TGCAGCGCCAGGGGAACCGGGGAGCTGTTTTTT,CSARGTGELFF
14,TRBV10-3,TRBJ2-1,TRBD2,.,TGTGCCATCAGTGAAGCGGGGGGCAACAATGAGCAGTTCTTC,CAISEAGGNNEQFF
16,TRBV5-1,TRBJ2-7,TRBD2,.,TGCGCCAGCAGCTTGGGACTAGCGGGGAGCGCCTACGAGCAGTACTTC,CASSLGLAGSAYEQYF
16,TRBV7-2,TRBJ2-1,TRBD2,few,TGTGCCAGCAGCTTAGGTCAAGCGGGGGGAGGTTGGGAGCAGTTCTTC,CASSLGQAGGGWEQFF
16,TRBV2,TRBJ2-3,.,.,TGTGCCAGCAGTGATCTTGCAGGGTTTGGAGCAGATACGCAGTATTTT,CASSDLAGFGADTQYF
14,TRBV7-2,TRBJ2-1,.,.,TGTGCCAGCAGCTTAGGAGACATCAGACATGAGCAGTTCTTC,CASSLGDIRHEQFF
15,TRBV7-2,TRBJ1-1,.,few,TGTGCCAGCAGCTTTGCGGTCCATGCGAACACTGAAGCTTTCTTT,CASSFAVHANTEAFF
16,TRBV5-6,TRBJ2-3,TRBD1,few,TGTGCCAGCAGCGGTGGGACAGGGAAGTTCACAGATACGCAGTATTTT,CASSGGTGKFTDTQYF
12,TRBV29-1,TRBJ1-6,TRBD1,.,TGCAGCGTTAGACAGGGAGATTCACCCCTCCACTTT,CSVRQGDSPLHF
14,TRBV5-6,TRBJ1-5,.,.,TGTGCCAGCAGCTTCAGGGGTAGCAATCAGCCCCAGCATTTT,CASSFRGSNQPQHF
14,TRBV19,TRBJ1-5,TRBD1,.,TGTGCCAGTAGTCGGACAGGGGGCAATCAGCCCCAGCATTTT,CASSRTGGNQPQHF
14,TRBV25-1,TRBJ2-5,.,few,TGTGCCAGCAGTGAAAGGGGGTTCCAAGAGACCCAGTACTTC,CASSERGFQETQYF
13,TRBV2,TRBJ2-7,.,few,TGTGCCAGCAATGAAGGGCTCTCCTACGAGCAGTACTTC,CASNEGLSYEQYF
14,TRBV7-9,TRBJ1-6,.,.,TGTGCCAGCAGCTTAGCTGGGGGCGCATCACCCCTCCACTTT,CASSLAGGASPLHF
14,TRBV9,TRBJ1-1,.,.,TGTGCCAGCAGCGAGGGGGGGCAAACCCATGAAGCTTTCTTT,CASSEGGQTHEAFF
13,TRBV19,TRBJ1-1,.,few,TGTGCCACCGACACGGGGGAGGGAACTGAAGCTTTCTTT,CATDTGEGTEAFF
14,TRBV7-9,TRBJ1-5,.,.,TGTGCCAGCAGCCCAGGGTTAGACAATCAGCCCCAGCATTTT,CASSPGLDNQPQHF
14,TRBV19,TRBJ2-4,.,.,TGTGCCAGTAGTATAGAACACAAGAAAAACATTCAGTACTTC,CASSIEHKKNIQYF
12,TRBV6-6,TRBJ2-1,.,.,TGTGCCAGCAGTCCCGGGGACAATGAGCAGTTCTTC,CASSPGDNEQFF
13,TRBV10-3,TRBJ1-2,.,.,TGTGCCACGACCTTACAGTCTAACTATGGCTACACCTTC,CATTLQSNYGYTF
12,TRBV6-1,TRBJ2-7,.,.,TGTGCCAGCAGTGAAGCTAGCTACGAGCAGTACTTC,CASSEASYEQYF
14,TRBV7-2,TRBJ2-1,.,.,TGTGCCAGCAGCTCCGGAGGTAGCAGCAATGAGCAGTTCTTC,CASSSGGSSNEQFF
13,TRBV10-3,TRBJ1-6,TRBD1,.,TGTGCCATCACCGGACAGGGTGGATCACCCCTCCACTTT,CAITGQGGSPLHF
14,TRBV4-1,TRBJ1-2,TRBD1,.,TGCGCCAGCAGCCTCCACGGGACAGGGGACGGCTACACCTTC,CASSLHGTGDGYTF
12,TRBV7-2,TRBJ1-1,.,.,TGTGCCAGCAGCCTTGAGGAGTCTGAAGCTTTCTTT,CASSLEESEAFF
13,TRBV7-3,TRBJ1-6,.,.,TGTGCCAGCAGTCTAAACGGGGATTCACCCCTCCACTTT,CASSLNGDSPLHF
14,TRBV2,TRBJ1-1,TRBD1,.,TGTGCCAGCAGTTACGGGACAGCCTCGAGGCGGGCTTTCTTT,CASSYGTASRRAFF
16,TRBV14,TRBJ2-3,.,.,TGTGCCAGCAGCCCTCCTTTAGGGGCTCCCACAGATACGCAGTATTTT,CASSPPLGAPTDTQYF
17,TRBV25-1,TRBJ2-2,.,.,TGTGCCAGCAGTGAATTGGGGGGTCAGGGAAACACCGGGGAGCTGTTTTTT,CASSELGGQGNTGELFF
15,TRBV7-9,TRBJ1-3,.,.,TGTGCCAGCAGCCGTACGGGGACATATGGAAACACCATATATTTT,CASSRTGTYGNTIYF
11,TRBV6-1,TRBJ1-2,.,.,TGTGCCAGCAGTGAGGGGGCTGGCTACACCTTC,CASSEGAGYTF
14,TRBV28,TRBJ1-2,.,.,TGTGCCAGCACCCCACCAGGGGCGAACTATGGCTACACCTTC,CASTPPGANYGYTF
14,TRBV5-1,TRBJ2-3,TRBD2,.,TGCGCCAGCAGCTTTAGCGGGAGCACAGATACGCAGTATTTT,CASSFSGSTDTQYF
14,TRBV7-7,TRBJ2-1,TRBD2,.,TGTGCTAGCAGCTTACGACTAGCGAGGTCCGAGCAGTTCTTC,CASSLRLARSEQFF
16,TRBV5-6,TRBJ2-4,.,.,TGTGCCAGCAGCTTGGACGTTGGGCGGGCGGGGAACATTCAGTACTTC,CASSLDVGRAGNIQYF
16,TRBV10-3,TRBJ2-5,.,.,TGTGCCATCAGTGAGAGAGGGGGACAACAACAAGAGACCCAGTACTTC,CAISERGGQQQETQYF
13,TRBV5-1,TRBJ2-2,.,.,TGCGCCAGCAGCCCACAGGGTGGCGGGGAGCTGTTTTTT,CASSPQGGGELFF
14,TRBV10-3,TRBJ2-3,.,.,TGTGCCATCAGTGAATTCGGGGATTCAGATACGCAGTATTTT,CAISEFGDSDTQYF
18,TRBV7-6,TRBJ1-3,TRBD1,.,TGTGCCAGCAGCCCCTTTAGCAACAGGGGGCTTTCTGGAAACACCATATATTTT,CASSPFSNRGLSGNTIYF
11,TRBV6-5,TRBJ2-7,.,.,TGTGCCAGCAGCCTCGGCTACGAGCAGTACTTC,CASSLGYEQYF
17,TRBV10-2,TRBJ2-6,.,.,TGCGCCAGCAGTGAGTTTAGGGGCGCGACTGGGGCCAACGTCCTGACTTTC,CASSEFRGATGANVLTF